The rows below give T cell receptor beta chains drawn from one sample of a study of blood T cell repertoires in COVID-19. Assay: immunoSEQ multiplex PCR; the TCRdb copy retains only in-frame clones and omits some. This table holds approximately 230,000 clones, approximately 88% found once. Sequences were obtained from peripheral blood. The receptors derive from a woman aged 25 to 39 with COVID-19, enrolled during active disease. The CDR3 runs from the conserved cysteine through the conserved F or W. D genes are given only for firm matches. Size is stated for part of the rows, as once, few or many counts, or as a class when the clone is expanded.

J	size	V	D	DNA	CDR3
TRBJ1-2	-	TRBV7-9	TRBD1	TGTGCCAGCAGCTTAATCCTCGGGACAGATGGCTACACCTTC	CASSLILGTDGYTF
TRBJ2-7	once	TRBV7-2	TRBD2	TGTGCCAGCAGCCCCCGGCTAGCGGGGGGCTACGAGCAGTACTTC	CASSPRLAGGYEQYF
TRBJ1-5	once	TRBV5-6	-	TGTGCCAGCAGCTTCGGGGTGGGTCAGCCCCAGCATTTT	CASSFGVGQPQHF
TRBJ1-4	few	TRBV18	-	TGTGCCAGCTCACCAAGGACAGCAACTAATGAAAAACTGTTTTTT	CASSPRTATNEKLFF
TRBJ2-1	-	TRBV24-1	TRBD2	TGTGCCACCAGTGATACGGCGGGGGGTATATCAGATGAGCAGTTCTTC	CATSDTAGGISDEQFF
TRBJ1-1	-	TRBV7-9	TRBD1	TGTGCCAGCAGCTTAGACAGGGGTGAAGCTTTCTTT	CASSLDRGEAFF
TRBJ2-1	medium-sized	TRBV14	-	TGTGCCAGCAGCCAAGATATAAGGGGCCAGTTCTTC	CASSQDIRGQFF
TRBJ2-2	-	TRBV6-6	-	TGTGCCAGCATAGGCGGGGCTTACACCGGGGAGCTGTTTTTT	CASIGGAYTGELFF
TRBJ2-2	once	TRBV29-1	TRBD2	TGCAGCGTTGGAGAGACTAGCGGGAGGGCCGGAGAGAACACCGGGGAGCTGTTTTTT	CSVGETSGRAGENTGELFF
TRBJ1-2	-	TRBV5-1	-	TGCGCCAGCGGTTTCCCGGCGGGGGCCGGCCTAGACTATGGCTACACCTTC	CASGFPAGAGLDYGYTF
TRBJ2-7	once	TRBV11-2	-	TGTGCCAGCAGCTTAGGCTACGACGAGCAGTACTTC	CASSLGYDEQYF
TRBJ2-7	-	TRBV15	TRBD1	TGTGCCACCAGCAGGGACCACAGGGGCTCCTACGAGCAGTACTTC	CATSRDHRGSYEQYF
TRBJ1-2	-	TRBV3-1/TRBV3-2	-	TGTGCCAGCAGTCATGTCGACGGGAACTATGGCTACACCTTC	CASSHVDGNYGYTF
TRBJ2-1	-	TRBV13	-	TGTGCCAGCAGCTTAGGCCTCGGAGGTAGAATCTCCTACAATGAGCAGTTCTTC	CASSLGLGGRISYNEQFF
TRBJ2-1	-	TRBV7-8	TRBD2	TGTGCCAGCAGCGCGAGCGGGGGGTTCGGCAATGAGCAGTTCTTC	CASSASGGFGNEQFF
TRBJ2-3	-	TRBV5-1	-	TGCGCCAGCAGCTTGGGGGGGCAGAGCACAGATACGCAGTATTTT	CASSLGGQSTDTQYF
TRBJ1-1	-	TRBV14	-	TGTGCCAGCAGCCAACTTGGGTCGGAGGACACTGAAGCTTTCTTT	CASSQLGSEDTEAFF
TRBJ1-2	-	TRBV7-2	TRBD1	TGTGCCAGCAGCTTAGTGACGGAATGGGACAGGGCTGAGTATGGCTACACCTTC	CASSLVTEWDRAEYGYTF
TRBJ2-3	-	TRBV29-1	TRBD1	TGCAGCGTTGGGGGATACGGGACAGGGGTGAGAGATACGCAGTATTTT	CSVGGYGTGVRDTQYF
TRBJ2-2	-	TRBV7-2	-	TGTGCCAGCAGCTTAGATAGGCAGGGGAACACCGGGGAGCTGTTTTTT	CASSLDRQGNTGELFF
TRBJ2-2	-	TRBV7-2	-	TGTGCCAGCAGCTTAGGGGCCGGAGGGGCCAGGGAGCTGTTTTTT	CASSLGAGGARELFF
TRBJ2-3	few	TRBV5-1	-	TGCGCCAGCAGCTTGAGGCGGGATGCAGATACGCAGTATTTT	CASSLRRDADTQYF
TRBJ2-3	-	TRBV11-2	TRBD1	TGTGCCAGCACCCCAGGGGGGACAGGGGGCACAGATACGCAGTATTTT	CASTPGGTGGTDTQYF
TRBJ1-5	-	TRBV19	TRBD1	TGTGCCTCCAGGGGGCCCAATCAGCCCCAGCATTTT	CASRGPNQPQHF
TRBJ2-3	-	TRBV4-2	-	TGTGCCAGCAGCCAAGGGCCAGATACGCAGTATTTT	CASSQGPDTQYF
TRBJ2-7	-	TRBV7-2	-	TGTGCCAGCGGACCCCCGGGGTCCTACGAGCAGTACTTC	CASGPPGSYEQYF
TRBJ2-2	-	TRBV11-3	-	TGTGCCAGCAGCTTAGACGTCGCGAACACCGGGGAGCTGTTTTTT	CASSLDVANTGELFF
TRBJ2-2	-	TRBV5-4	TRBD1	TGTGCCAGCAGCTTGGAGGGACAGCCGAACACCGGGGAGCTGTTTTTT	CASSLEGQPNTGELFF
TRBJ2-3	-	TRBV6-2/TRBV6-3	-	TGTGCCAGCAGCCTCTCCGCGGGGAGTAGCACAGATACGCAGTATTTT	CASSLSAGSSTDTQYF
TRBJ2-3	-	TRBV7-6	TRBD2	TGTGCCAGCAGCCCGACCTCTAGCGGGAGGCGCACAGATACGCAGTATTTT	CASSPTSSGRRTDTQYF
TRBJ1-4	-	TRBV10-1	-	TGCGCCAGCAGTGCATCCCAGGAAGAAAAACTGTTTTTT	CASSASQEEKLFF
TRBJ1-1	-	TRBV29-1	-	TGCAGCGTTGTGCGAGGGGAAGCTTTCTTT	CSVVRGEAFF
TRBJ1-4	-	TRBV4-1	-	TGCGCCAGCAGCCAAGATACTAATAATGAAAAACTGTTTTTT	CASSQDTNNEKLFF
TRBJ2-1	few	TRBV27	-	TGTGCCAGCAGTACCGGAAGCGGATACAATGAGCAGTTCTTC	CASSTGSGYNEQFF
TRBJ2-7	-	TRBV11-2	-	TGTGCCAGCAGCTTAGACAGGCTAAGCTACGAGCAGTACTTC	CASSLDRLSYEQYF
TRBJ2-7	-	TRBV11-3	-	TGTGCCAGCAGCTACTCCGGGACTGATTACGAGCAGTACTTC	CASSYSGTDYEQYF
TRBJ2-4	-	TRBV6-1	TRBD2	TGTGCCAGCAGTGGGGATAGGGGTACGGGAGGGGGGAAAAACATTCAGTACTTC	CASSGDRGTGGGKNIQYF